This T cell receptor beta chain was observed in a study of Ad26.COV2.S vaccination and SARS-CoV-2 variants. Findings of the study overall: An underestimation of total T cell responses may have resulted from the TCR breadth and depth analyses. Following vaccination, spike-specific CD8+ and CD4+ T cell responses reportedly exhibited substantial breadth. Vaccine recipients showed a spike-specific TCR breadth that was higher than in placebo recipients.

This CDR3 contains 13 residues. CDR1 SGHTA and CDR2 FQGNSA come from the germline V gene. V was trimmed by 0 bases and J by 6 bases, leaving 6 bases between them. Concerning this clone itself: Its specificity is not known.

Noted treatment: 15 to 20 received Ad26.COV2.S at low or high dose, single or two shots; 5 received placebo; per-sample allocation not given. Day 63 after the first vaccine or placebo injection was the time point for sampling. The data were produced by immunoSEQ multiplex PCR, yet TCRdb's version contains in-frame clones alone and is incomplete. In the table there are under 500,000 clones, about 92% of which are singletons. Sequences were derived from peripheral blood, sampled in a trial of Ad26.COV2.S vaccine versus placebo. The clonotype was recovered from a person between 18 and 60 years old who received the Ad26.COV2.S COVID-19 vaccine or a placebo. The chain is built from TRBV7-2 and TRBJ2-1; D uncertain. CDR3 loop: CASSLAGSNEQFF. Written as DNA, the CDR3 is TGTGCCAGCAGCTTAGCAGGGTCCAATGAGCAGTTCTTC.